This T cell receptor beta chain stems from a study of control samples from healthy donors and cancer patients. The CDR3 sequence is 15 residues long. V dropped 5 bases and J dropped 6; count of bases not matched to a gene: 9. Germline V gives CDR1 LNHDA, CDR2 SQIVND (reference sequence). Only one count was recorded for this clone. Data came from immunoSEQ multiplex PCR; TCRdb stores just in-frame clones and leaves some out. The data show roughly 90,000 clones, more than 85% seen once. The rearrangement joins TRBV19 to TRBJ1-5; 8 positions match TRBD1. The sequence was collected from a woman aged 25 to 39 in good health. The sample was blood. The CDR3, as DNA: TGTGCCAGTAGTTCACCGGGACAGGTTGGTCAGCCCCAGCATTTT. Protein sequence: CASSSPGQVGQPQHF.